The rows below give T cell receptor beta chains drawn from one sample of a study of cytomegalovirus exposure and HLA in healthy donors. This table comes from immunoSEQ multiplex PCR, and its TCRdb copy is limited to in-frame clones, with some not included. Here the sample spans approximately 77,000 clones, 60% to 85% being singletons. Sequencing was performed on PBMCs. These receptors were collected from a man between 35 and 55 years old in good health and CMV-seronegative. The conserved cysteine and the conserved F or W are not part of the CDR3 here.

TRBV9,TRBJ1-1,ASSPVGTEAF
TRBV9,TRBJ1-1,ASSVGVGGTEAF
TRBV4-1,TRBJ2-1,ASSPGLDNEQF
TRBV5-6,TRBJ1-4,ASSSGQGLATNEKLF
TRBV5-1,TRBJ2-1,ASSLGGGRAGEQF
TRBV11-3,TRBJ1-1,ASSLRGPTGSTEAF
TRBV9,TRBJ2-7,ASSPRDREDEQY
TRBV6-1,TRBJ2-7,ASSGTGGFYEQY
TRBV28,TRBJ1-1,ASSRPWGPTEAF
TRBV18,TRBJ1-1,ASSPLPTGRDTEAF
TRBV14,TRBJ2-1,ASSLSGRAGYNEQF
TRBV28,TRBJ1-2,ASSLLNFRGNYGYT
TRBV29-1,TRBJ2-2,SVDRLAGGNTGELF
TRBV27,TRBJ1-1,ASSPWQGPWLNTEAF
TRBV11-2,TRBJ1-3,ASSLPGPGSGNTIY
TRBV30,TRBJ1-2,AWSVEPGEGYGYT
TRBV19,TRBJ2-5,ASSIQQGGETQY
TRBV10-3,TRBJ2-1,AISEGLAGVGNEQF
TRBV4-3,TRBJ2-7,ASSQDFPAGGPHEQY
TRBV7-9,TRBJ1-3,ASSLGQRLSGNTIY
TRBV27,TRBJ1-5,ASSLDRVSNQPQH
TRBV30,TRBJ2-7,AWSVKIFAKEYEQY
TRBV2,TRBJ2-7,ASRDAATSGRAYEQY
TRBV7-2,TRBJ1-2,ASSPEGGSFYGYT
TRBV4-3,TRBJ2-7,ASSRTSGAYEQY
TRBV18,TRBJ1-1,ASSRSETNTEAF
TRBV6-6,TRBJ1-1,ASLQDLNTEAF
TRBV5-1,TRBJ1-1,ASSLPAENTEAF
TRBV27,TRBJ2-1,ASTRGLDYNEQF
TRBV7-2,TRBJ2-3,ASSLGGSGTDTQY
TRBV19,TRBJ2-3,ASSIGGSSTDTQY
TRBV5-6,TRBJ1-2,ASRPPGQGGYT
TRBV30,TRBJ2-1,AWSGLAGGNNEQF
TRBV6-5,TRBJ1-1,ASSYGGGGTEAF
TRBV6-4,TRBJ2-5,ASSEVAGEGETQY
TRBV19,TRBJ2-1,ASKELAVNNEQF
TRBV18,TRBJ2-5,ASSPDRAKTQY
TRBV28,TRBJ1-2,ASSLGGVGYT
TRBV28,TRBJ2-7,ASNYYSYEQY
TRBV5-1,TRBJ1-6,ASSSGDSYNSPLH
TRBV5-1,TRBJ2-7,ASHPGGISYEQY
TRBV4-3,TRBJ2-1,ASSHSSGTSGNEQF
TRBV18,TRBJ1-1,ASSPKVTGPTEAF
TRBV28,TRBJ1-1,ASSLIKNTEAF
TRBV29-1,TRBJ2-7,SAETSPYEQY
TRBV27,TRBJ1-1,ASSLLSRDTEAF
TRBV18,TRBJ2-3,ASSLSGTGGTDTQY
TRBV5-1,TRBJ2-7,ASSLAGRVTYEQY
TRBV29-1,TRBJ2-5,SALGQGKTQY
TRBV11-2,TRBJ1-1,ASSVGLRRTQTEAF
TRBV10-3,TRBJ1-1,ASSLTGSQNTEAF
TRBV7-9,TRBJ1-1,ASSQGQGVNTEAF
TRBV10-3,TRBJ2-5,AISDNEQGVTFGETQY
TRBV19,TRBJ1-5,ASSGAGGQPQH
TRBV15,TRBJ1-2,ATSRALWGQGDYT
TRBV7-9,TRBJ1-1,ASSLGSTRGEAF
TRBV12-5,TRBJ1-1,ASGYTGETEAF
TRBV29-1,TRBJ1-2,SVEPGDRGGYT
TRBV27,TRBJ2-7,ASSGRSSYEQY